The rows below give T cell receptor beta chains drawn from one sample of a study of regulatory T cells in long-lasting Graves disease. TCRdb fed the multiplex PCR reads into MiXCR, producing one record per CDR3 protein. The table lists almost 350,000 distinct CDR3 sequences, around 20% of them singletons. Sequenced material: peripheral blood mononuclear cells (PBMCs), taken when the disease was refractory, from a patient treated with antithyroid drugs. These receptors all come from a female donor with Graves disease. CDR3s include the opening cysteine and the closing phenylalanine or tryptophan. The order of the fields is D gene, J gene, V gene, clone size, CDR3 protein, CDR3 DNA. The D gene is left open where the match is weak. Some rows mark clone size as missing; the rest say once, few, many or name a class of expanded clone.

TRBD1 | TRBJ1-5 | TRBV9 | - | CASSREGAQNRPQHF | TGTGCCAGCAGCCGCGAGGGGGCTCAAAATCGGCCCCAGCATTTT
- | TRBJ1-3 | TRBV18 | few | CASSPHRRNSGNTIYF | TGTGCCAGCTCACCTCACCGACGGAACTCTGGAAACACCATATATTTT
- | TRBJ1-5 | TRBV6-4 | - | CASSSRPEPNQPQHF | TGTGCCAGCAGTTCTAGGCCTGAGCCCAATCAGCCCCAGCATTTT
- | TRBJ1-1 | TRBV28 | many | CASSSRAPYRAHRRGAFF | TGTGCCAGCAGTTCCAGAGCCCCTTACAGGGCTCATCGGAGAGGGGCTTTCTTT
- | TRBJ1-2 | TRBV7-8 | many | CASSLFQGYGYTF | TGTGCCAGCAGCTTATTTCAGGGATATGGCTACACCTTC
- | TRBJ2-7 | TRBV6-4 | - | CASSFKREPKGYEQYF | TGTGCCAGCAGTTTTAAACGGGAGCCTAAGGGCTACGAGCAGTACTTC
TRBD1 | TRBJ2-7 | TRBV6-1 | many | CASSDRAGYEQYF | TGCGCCAGCAGTGACAGGGCTGGGTACGAGCAGTACTTC
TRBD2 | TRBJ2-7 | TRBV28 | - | CASMGTSASYEQYF | TGTGCCAGCATGGGGACTAGCGCCTCCTACGAGCAGTACTTC
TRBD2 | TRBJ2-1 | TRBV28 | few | CASSTRGGSSYNEQFF | TGTGCCAGCAGTACACGTGGCGGGAGCTCCTACAATGAGCAGTTCTTC
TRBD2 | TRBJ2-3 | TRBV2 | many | CASSERTSGRNTQYF | TGTGCCAGCAGTGAAAGAACTAGCGGTAGAAATACGCAGTATTTT
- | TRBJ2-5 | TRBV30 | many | CAWSVWGDETQYF | TGTGCCTGGAGTGTCTGGGGGGACGAGACCCAGTACTTC
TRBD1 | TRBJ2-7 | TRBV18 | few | CASSPLSYGTASYEQYF | TGTGCCAGCTCACCATTAAGTTACGGGACAGCTTCCTACGAGCAGTACTTC
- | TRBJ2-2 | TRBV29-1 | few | CSVTDRTGELFF | TGCAGCGTTACCGACAGGACCGGGGAGCTGTTTTTT
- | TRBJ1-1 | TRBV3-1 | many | CASSQGTWDGEAFF | TGTGCCAGCAGCCAAGGTACGTGGGACGGGGAAGCTTTCTTT
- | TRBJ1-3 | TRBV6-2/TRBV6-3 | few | CASSYSYLGRTTGNTIYF | TGTGCCAGCAGTTACTCGTATCTAGGGCGGACGACTGGAAACACCATATATTTT
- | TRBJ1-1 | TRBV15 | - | CATSRGAAEAFF | TGTGCCACCAGCAGAGGGGCGGCTGAAGCTTTCTTT
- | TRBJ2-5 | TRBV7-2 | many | CASSRGLNSKETQYF | TGTGCCAGCAGCCGGGGACTTAATAGCAAAGAGACCCAGTACTTC
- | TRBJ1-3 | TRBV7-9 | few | CASSSDGALNTIYF | TGTGCCAGCAGCTCTGACGGGGCGTTAAACACCATATATTTT
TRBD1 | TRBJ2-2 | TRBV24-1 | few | CATSDYRGTGELFF | TGTGCCACCAGTGACTACAGGGGTACCGGGGAGCTGTTTTTT
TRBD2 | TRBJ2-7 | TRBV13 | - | CASSSKREWAYEQYF | TGTGCCAGCAGCTCCAAGCGGGAGTGGGCCTACGAGCAGTACTTC
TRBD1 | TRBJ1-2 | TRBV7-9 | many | CASSSRQGRGYTF | TGTGCCAGCAGCTCCCGACAGGGCCGCGGCTACACCTTC
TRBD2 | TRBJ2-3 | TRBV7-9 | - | CASSQGWPSGGTDTQYF | TGTGCCAGCAGTCAGGGGTGGCCTAGCGGGGGCACAGATACGCAGTATTTT
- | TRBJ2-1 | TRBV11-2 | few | CASSLVGLYNEQFF | TGTGCCAGCAGCTTAGTAGGGTTGTACAATGAGCAGTTCTTC
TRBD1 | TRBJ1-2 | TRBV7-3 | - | CASSGSPGTGGGYTF | TGTGCCAGCAGCGGGAGCCCCGGGACAGGGGGCGGCTACACCTTC
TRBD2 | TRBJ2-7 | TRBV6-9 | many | CASSYIPSGGVFVQYF | TGTGCCAGCAGTTATATCCCCAGCGGGGGGGTTTTCGTGCAGTACTTC
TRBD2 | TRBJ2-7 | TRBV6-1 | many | CASRQTSGSPYEQYF | TGTGCCAGCAGACAGACTAGCGGGAGCCCCTACGAGCAGTACTTC
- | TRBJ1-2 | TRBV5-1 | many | CASTLSGADGYTF | TGCGCCAGCACCTTGAGCGGGGCCGATGGCTACACCTTC
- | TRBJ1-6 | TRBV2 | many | CASSEGDPHSPLHF | TGTGCCAGCAGTGAAGGAGACCCGCATTCACCCCTCCACTTT
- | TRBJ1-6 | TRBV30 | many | CAWSLDGAVTYNSPLHF | TGTGCCTGGAGTCTTGACGGGGCCGTCACCTATAATTCACCCCTCCACTTT
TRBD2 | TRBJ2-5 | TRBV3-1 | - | CASSQAGLTSLGETQYF | TGTGCCAGCAGCCAAGCGGGGTTGACTAGCCTGGGCGAGACCCAGTACTTC
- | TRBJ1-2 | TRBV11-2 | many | CASSLEPGYGYTF | TGTGCCAGCAGCTTAGAACCTGGGTATGGCTACACCTTC
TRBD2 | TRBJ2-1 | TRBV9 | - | CASSAGLEEQFF | TGTGCCAGCAGCGCGGGACTAGAGGAGCAGTTCTTC
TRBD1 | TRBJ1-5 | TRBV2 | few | CASSQKGDRYQPQHF | TGTGCCAGCAGTCAAAAGGGGGACAGATATCAGCCCCAGCATTTT
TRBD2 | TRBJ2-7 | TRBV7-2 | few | CASSLREDYEQYF | TGTGCCAGCAGCCTTCGGGAGGACTACGAGCAGTACTTC
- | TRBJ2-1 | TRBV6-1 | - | CASTPRNQRRYNEQFF | TGTGCCAGCACCCCGAGGAACCAGCGGAGGTACAATGAGCAGTTCTTC
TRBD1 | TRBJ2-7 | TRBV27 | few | CASSVAQGGTYEQYF | TGTGCCAGCAGTGTAGCACAGGGGGGAACCTACGAGCAGTACTTC
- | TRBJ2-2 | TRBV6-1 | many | CASSPNPTGELFF | TGTGCCAGCAGCCCCAACCCGACCGGGGAGCTGTTTTTT
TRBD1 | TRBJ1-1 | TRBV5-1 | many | CASSSRQGAEAFF | TGCGCCAGCAGCTCACGACAGGGTGCTGAAGCTTTCTTT